This T cell receptor (beta chain) was retrieved from a study of blood T cells in healthy people across ages. CDR3 length: 17 residues. The junction had 10 bases not matched to a gene; V was cut back by 7 bases and J by 1 base. Germline loops: CDR1 MNHNY, CDR2 SVGAGI (reference sequence). Combining a sample-barcoded 5' primer with a J-beta primer mix, a second PCR ran for 7 to 11 cycles. Each CDR3 protein gets one entry after TCRdb re-called the 5' RACE reads with MiXCR. Of around 1,500,000 distinct CDR3 sequences listed, 42% are singletons. The chain employs TRBV6-6 and TRBJ2-1; TRBD2 aligns across 10 bases. This TCR derives from a woman aged 18-29 years in good health. The sequenced sample was blood. The CDR3 DNA follows: TGTGCCAGCAACGCGTTAGCGGGAGGTATGTCCTACAATGAGCAGTTCTTC. As protein: CASNALAGGMSYNEQFF.